This T cell receptor (beta chain) was identified in a study of T cell responses to AZD1222 COVID-19 vaccine. Details on this clone: The antigen remains unidentified.

Regarding the study as a whole: Spike-wide vaccine-associated CD4 TCRs dominated at 160-218 and 743-854. Donor demographics were predominantly white British with a female majority; clonal diversity may be underestimated. Repertoire sampling occurred only after the peak T cell response. Of the AZD1222 recipients, only 5 or 6 were seropositive at baseline.

Clones were sequenced by immunoSEQ multiplex PCR, and TCRdb holds only the in-frame ones, with some missing. Of 210,000 or so clones in the sample, around 94% are singletons; the top ten hold 1.7%. Germline V gene lookup returns CDR1 SNHLY and CDR2 FYNNEI. With 6 bases removed from V and 1 base from J, the gap between germline ends came to 15 bases. This CDR3 spans 15 amino acids. The receptor was derived from an adult who received the MenACWY meningococcal vaccine as a control. The J gene is TRBJ1-2, the V gene TRBV2; D is ambiguous. This material consisted of peripheral blood, taken 28 days after the second dose of the MenACWY control vaccine. The CDR3 here is CASSLTGESNYGYTF. The CDR3 region has the DNA TGTGCCAGCAGCCTTACCGGGGAGAGTAACTATGGCTACACCTTC. The full variable domain, in which reference TRBV2 and TRBJ1-2 provide the parts outside the CDR3, is EPEVTQTPSHQVTQMGQEVILRCVPISNHLYFYWYRQILGQKVEFLVSFYNNEISEKSEIFDDQFSVERPDGSNFTLKIRSTKLEDSAMYFCASSLTGESNYGYTFGSGTRLTVV.